Below, 25 T cell receptor beta chains from the same sample are listed, as sequenced in a study of PD-1 blockade in classical Hodgkin lymphoma. Profiling relied on immunoSEQ multiplex PCR, and the TCRdb table lists in-frame clones only, not all of them. The sample includes more than 40,000 clones, over 70% of them seen just once. As for time point: cycle 4 day 1 (C4D1), after five to seven weeks of nivolumab. Relapse after autologous stem cell transplantation occurred in every patient, and brentuximab vedotin exposure varied. Sample: peripheral blood mononuclear cells (PBMCs), taken before the fourth cycle of nivolumab. These receptors were taken from a human donor with classical Hodgkin lymphoma.

V gene TRBV14 combines with J gene TRBJ1-1; possible D gene TRBD1, 6 bases. The CDR3 is 14 residues long. V was pared by 2 bases and J by 7 bases, with 14 bases between. Looked up from germline, CDR1 is SGHDN and CDR2 is FVKESK. The chain's CDR3 is CASSQRGGLVEAFF. CDR3 DNA: TGTGCCAGCAGCCAAAGGGGGGGGTTGGTTGAAGCTTTCTTT.

This clone was counted a single time. This chain links TRBV7-9 with TRBJ2-3; possibly TRBD2 for D (6 bases). From germline, CDR1 is SEHNR and CDR2 FQNEAQ (reference sequence). The length of the CDR3 is 16 residues. Trimming removed 4 bases at V and 1 base at J, with 15 bases between. The CDR3, as DNA: TGTGCCAGCAGCTCCGGGATACTAGCAGGCACAGATACGCAGTATTTT. Translated, it gives CASSSGILAGTDTQYF.

The chain joins TRBV7-3 to TRBJ2-6; D not certain. V shed 4 bases and J shed 0 bases, with 10 bases lying between them. There are 16 residues in the CDR3. Germline V CDR1 and CDR2: SGHTA, FQGTGA. The CDR3 protein is CASSSHAPSGANVLTF. In DNA form, the CDR3 reads TGTGCCAGCAGCTCCCATGCTCCCTCTGGGGCCAACGTCCTGACTTTC.

The chain employs TRBV4-3 and TRBJ1-1; D remains unclear. Trimming cost V 0 bases and J 1 base, with 12 bases left between them. This CDR3 contains 16 residues. Germline V CDR1 and CDR2: LGHNA, YSLEER. DNA of the CDR3: TGCGCCAGCAGCCAAGATCTTGTGGGGAAGAACACTGAAGCTTTCTTT. It specifies CASSQDLVGKNTEAFF.

The chain combines TRBV6-5 with TRBJ1-2; TRBD1 matches at 7 bases. J gave up 4 bases and V 5 bases, and 10 bases lay outside the gene matches. This CDR3 has 15 residues. The germline V gene encodes CDR1 MNHEY and CDR2 SVGAGI. The CDR3 coding sequence is TGTGCCAGCAGTGGTCGACAGGGTCAGATCTATGGCTACACCTTC. Protein: CASSGRQGQIYGYTF.

Concerning this clone: With a much larger clone just one base away, this may be a read error. The chain links TRBV9 to TRBJ2-5, with D perhaps TRBD1 or TRBD2 (5 bases each). V lost 0 bases and J lost 7, with 16 bases in between. Germline V CDR1 and CDR2: SGDLS, YYNGEE. The CDR3 runs 15 residues. The CDR3 nucleotides are TGTGCCAGCAGCGTAGCTGGGGGTTACGAAGGGACCCAGTACTTC. It codes for CASSVAGGYEGTQYF.

The gene calls are TRBV9 and TRBJ2-7, with a tentative D call TRBD1 (5 bases). The germline V and J ends were trimmed by 3 bases and 3 bases, with 16 bases remaining between them. Germline V gene lookup returns CDR1 SGDLS and CDR2 YYNGEE. The length of the CDR3 is 15 residues. The CDR3, as DNA: TGTGCCAGCAGCGCCCAGGGTGACCCGCACTACGAGCAGTACTTC. This translates into CASSAQGDPHYEQYF.

V gene TRBV19 combines with J gene TRBJ2-1; D is unclear. The germline V gene has CDR1 LNHDA and CDR2 SQIVND (reference sequence). V dropped 6 bases and J dropped 2 bases, with 11 bases sitting between them. The CDR3 covers 14 residues. In DNA, the CDR3 is TGTGCCAGTAGGGGCCGTTCGGCCTACAATGAGCAGTTCTTC. Translation: CASRGRSAYNEQFF. Variable domain in full (rest from reference TRBV19 and TRBJ2-1): DGGITQSPKYLFRKEGQNVTLSCEQNLNHDAMYWYRQDPGQGLRLIYYSQIVNDFQKGDIAEGYSVSREKKESFPLTVTSAQKNPTAFYLCASRGRSAYNEQFFGPGTRLTVL.

The chain links TRBV7-9 to TRBJ1-4; the D is unclear. Trimming cost V 5 bases and J 8 bases, with 6 bases left between them. CDR1 and CDR2 (germline): SEHNR, FQNEAQ (reference sequence). The CDR3 length is 11 residues. The CDR3 reads CASSLSEKLFF. In nucleotides, the CDR3 is TGTGCCAGCAGCCTATCAGAAAAACTGTTTTTT.

V gene TRBV9 combines with J gene TRBJ2-2; 10 nucleotides line up with TRBD1. The CDR3 consists of 16 residues. Germline V lookup: CDR1 SGDLS, CDR2 YYNGEE. Trimming at V came to 4 bases and at J to 4 bases, leaving 7 bases not matched to a gene. CDR3 DNA sequence: TGTGCCAGCAGCCCACCTAGGACAGGGGGCACCGGGGAGCTGTTTTTT. Its translation is CASSPPRTGGTGELFF.

A remark on this clone: Distinct nucleotide sequences in the sample also encode this CDR3. The chain has TRBV5-1 and TRBJ1-1; D remains ambiguous. CDR3 length: 14 residues. From germline, CDR1 is SGHRS and CDR2 YFSETQ. The V gene lost 1 base and the J gene lost 4 bases, with 11 bases spanning the gap. DNA for the CDR3: TGCGCCAGCAGCTTGTCCGGAGATAGCACTGAAGCTTTCTTT. Residues: CASSLSGDSTEAFF.

V and J are TRBV7-9 and TRBJ2-5; D gene ambiguous. Germline V gene data show CDR1 as SEHNR and CDR2 as FQNEAQ (reference sequence). V was clipped by 5 bases and J by 2 bases, with 12 bases between them. The CDR3 length is 14 residues. The CDR3, as DNA: TGTGCCAGCAGCCGAGACATGCCACAAGAGACCCAGTACTTC. Translation: CASSRDMPQETQYF.

This clone qualifies as medium-sized (0.01 to 0.1%). The rearrangement links TRBV30 to TRBJ1-1; D may be TRBD1 (6 bases). CDR1 and CDR2 (germline): GTSNPN, SVGIG (reference sequence). Deletions cut 4 bases from V and 4 bases from J, with 10 bases between. The CDR3 loop spans 12 amino acids. The CDR3 nucleotides are TGTGCCTGGAACGGGGGCACCACTGAAGCTTTCTTT. Translation gives CAWNGGTTEAFF.

This clone was observed a single time. The chain has TRBV7-2 and TRBJ1-5; no clear D. This CDR3 contains 13 residues. V dropped 5 bases and J dropped 5 bases, with 10 bases sitting between them. The V gene's germline CDR1 is SGHTA and CDR2 FQGNSA. The CDR3 region has the DNA TGTGCCAGCAGCCGTTTGGTAGATCAGCCCCAGCATTTT. Its translation is CASSRLVDQPQHF. Full variable domain (remainder filled in from reference TRBV7-2 and TRBJ1-5): GAGVSQSPSNKVTEKGKDVELRCDPISGHTALYWYRQSLGQGLEFLIYFQGNSAPDKSGLPSDRFSAERTGGSVSTLTIQRTQQEDSAVYLCASSRLVDQPQHFGDGTRLSIL.

This clone was detected only once. The V call is TRBV11-2, the J call TRBJ2-2, with a weak D call TRBD1 (5 bases). V shed 1 base and J shed 1 base, with 7 bases lying between them. CDR1 is SGHAT, CDR2 FQNNGV, per germline. The CDR3 loop spans 15 amino acids. The CDR3 loop reads CASSLVTGNTGELFF. CDR3 coding DNA: TGTGCCAGCAGCTTAGTAACAGGGAACACCGGGGAGCTGTTTTTT.

This rearrangement joins TRBV14 to TRBJ2-5; D not resolved. Trimming removed 2 bases from V and 5 bases from J, with 3 bases in between. This CDR3 is 11 amino acids long. Looked up from germline, CDR1 is SGHDN and CDR2 is FVKESK. In DNA form, the CDR3 reads TGTGCCAGCAGCCAAATGGAGACCCAGTACTTC. As protein: CASSQMETQYF.

The chain recombines TRBV6-1 with TRBJ2-3, with D perhaps being TRBD1 or TRBD2 (5 bases each). The V and J ends lost 8 bases and 2 bases respectively, with 11 bases between them. The CDR3 extends over 13 amino acids. CDR1 MNHNS and CDR2 SASEGT come from the germline V gene. CDR3 bases: TGTGCCAGCTCCGGGACCTACACAGATACGCAGTATTTT. Translation gives CASSGTYTDTQYF.

The chain recombines TRBV9 with TRBJ2-3; 9 nucleotides align to TRBD2. Germline V CDR1 and CDR2: SGDLS, YYNGEE. J gave up 3 bases and V 0 bases, and 11 bases lay outside the gene matches. This CDR3 contains 18 residues. This CDR3 reads CASSVGPSGAGGTDTQYF. CDR3 DNA sequence: TGTGCCAGCAGCGTAGGCCCCTCGGGGGCGGGAGGGACAGATACGCAGTATTTT.

This clone turned up a few times. The chain has TRBV7-2 and TRBJ2-1; maybe TRBD2 (6 bases). The CDR3 extends over 14 amino acids. V lost 5 bases and J 5 bases, leaving 13 bases between the germline ends. The germline V gene encodes CDR1 SGHTA and CDR2 FQGNSA. CDR3 DNA: TGTGCCAGCAGCCTTGATAGCGGAAACAATGAGCAGTTCTTC. Its protein product is CASSLDSGNNEQFF.

A note on this clone: Other DNA sequences within the sample encode an identical CDR3. V is TRBV19 and J is TRBJ1-2; TRBD1 matches 9 bases. This CDR3 comprises 13 residues. The V segment lost 8 bases and the J segment 5 bases; nucleotides outside the gene matches: 6. Germline V lookup: CDR1 LNHDA, CDR2 SQIVND (reference sequence). CDR3 in amino acids: CASSTGQGYGYTF. The CDR3 bases are TGTGCCAGTTCAACGGGACAGGGTTATGGCTACACCTTC.

A few counts support this clone. The V and J genes are TRBV19 and TRBJ2-7; 9 nucleotides line up with TRBD1. J lost 1 base, V lost 4 bases, and 2 bases had no gene match. The germline V gene has CDR1 LNHDA and CDR2 SQIVND (reference sequence). This CDR3 comprises 14 residues. CDR3 in DNA: TGTGCCAGTAGTAGGGACAGGGTTTCCTACGAGCAGTACTTC. Protein sequence: CASSRDRVSYEQYF.

The V call is TRBV19, the J call TRBJ1-1; D uncertain. The germline CDR1 and CDR2 sequences are LNHDA and SQIVND (reference sequence). Trimming pared 3 bases from V and 4 bases from J, leaving 9 bases between. This CDR3 region has 13 residues. CDR3 nucleotide sequence: TGTGCCAGTAGTATTTCAAGTGGCACTGAAGCTTTCTTT. Its protein product is CASSISSGTEAFF.

The chain links TRBV5-1 to TRBJ1-2; TRBD1 aligns across 10 bases. Germline V gene sequence: CDR1 SGHRS, CDR2 YFSETQ. This CDR3 is 17 amino acids long. After removal of 2 bases from V and 0 bases from J, the junction contained 7 bases not matched to a gene. The CDR3 region is CASSFGDRGLANYGYTF. DNA of the CDR3: TGCGCCAGCAGCTTTGGGGACAGGGGCCTAGCTAACTATGGCTACACCTTC.

The chain recombines TRBV9 with TRBJ1-4; 7 nucleotides agree with TRBD1. CDR3 length equals 15 residues. Germline lookup yields CDR1 SGDLS and CDR2 YYNGEE. With V trimmed by 4 bases and J by 7 bases, 10 bases remained unmatched. The CDR3 region is CASSPSQGRFEKLFF. CDR3 DNA sequence: TGTGCCAGCAGCCCCTCACAGGGGCGGTTTGAAAAACTGTTTTTT.

This chain connects TRBV2 to TRBJ2-5; possibly TRBD2 for D (6 bases). CDR3 length: 13 amino acids. Trimming pared 4 bases from V and 5 bases from J, leaving 11 bases between. The germline CDR1 and CDR2 sequences are SNHLY and FYNNEI. The CDR3 spells CASSGDSGETQYF. The DNA for the CDR3 is TGTGCCAGCAGTGGGGACTCCGGGGAGACCCAGTACTTC.